This T cell receptor beta chain was found in a study of cytomegalovirus exposure and HLA in healthy donors. Broader study findings: In an earlier analysis, most TCR beta V segments were productive about 87% or about 30% of the time. Altogether, 150 or so TCR beta chains were recorded as cytomegalovirus-associated. Cytomegalovirus status was reportedly diagnosed by the classifier with high specificity and sensitivity.

This clone came up once. Its antigen is not identified. 60 Vbeta and 13 Jbeta primers were used in PCR. Produced via immunoSEQ multiplex PCR; TCRdb's table is partial and in-frame only. This sample has under 130,000 clones, with about three quarters found just once. Germline CDR1 is SEHNR and CDR2 is FQNEAQ (reference sequence). The CDR3 is made up of 15 amino acids. Trimming cost V 3 bases and J 0 bases, with 10 bases left between them. Sequenced input: PBMCs. The rearrangement joins TRBV7-9 to TRBJ2-3; D gene unclear. The TCR comes from a male donor in good health and CMV-seronegative. Here the CDR3 DNA reads TGTGCCAGCAGCTTGTTAGATAGAAGCACAGATACGCAGTATTTT. Translation gives CASSLLDRSTDTQYF. The whole variable domain, filled in from reference TRBV7-9 and TRBJ2-3, reads DTGVSQNPRHKITKRGQNVTFRCDPISEHNRLYWYRQTLGQGPEFLTYFQNEAQLEKSRLLSDRFSAERPKGSFSTLEIQRTEQGDSAMYLCASSLLDRSTDTQYFGPGTRLTVL.